The 5 T cell receptor beta chains in this list originate from one sample, sequenced in a study of blood T cell dynamics during melanoma immunotherapy (dated by TCRdb to 2018 to 2020). This specimen's time point label, interpreted: week 3, after first cycle of checkpoint inhibitor. Library preparation was by the immunoSEQ multiplex PCR assay. The table was pulled from immuneACCESS by TCRdb, which kept in-frame rearrangements only. Such tables lose some clones; where checked, under half of the loss comes from unresolved V genes, and the rest has no known cause. The sample table contains some 8,200 clones; only one count was recorded for approximately 90% of them. About 2.3% of the sample lies in the top ten. Sequencing was performed on blood, taken from a patient treated with checkpoint blockade. Source of these receptors: a human donor with melanoma.

This chain links TRBV21-1 with TRBJ1-5. TRBV21-1 is a documented pseudogene. There are 17 residues in the CDR3. The CDR3 is CASSRERSRTGNQPQHF. CDR3 sequence (DNA): TGTGCCAGCAGCAGAGAAAGATCGAGGACGGGCAATCAGCCCCAGCATTTT.

This clone was recorded a few times. V is TRBV5-1 and J is TRBJ1-5; D is perhaps TRBD1 (5 bases). This CDR3 region has 15 residues. The germline gives CDR1 SGHRS, CDR2 YFSETQ. Trimming cost V 0 bases and J 7 bases, with 14 bases left between them. The DNA for the CDR3 is TGCGCCAGCAGCTTGGATGTAGGGGCCGGGCAGCCCCAGCATTTT. Residues: CASSLDVGAGQPQHF. The variable domain in full, completed from reference TRBV5-1 and TRBJ1-5, reads KAGVTQTPRYLIKTRGQQVTLSCSPISGHRSVSWYQQTPGQGLQFLFEYFSETQRNKGNFPGRFSGRQFSNSRSEMNVSTLELGDSALYLCASSLDVGAGQPQHFGDGTRLSIL.

CDR3 bases: TGTGCCACCAGCCCCACCCCAGGGGGTGGCTATGGCTACACCTTC. Translated, it gives CATSPTPGGGYGYTF. The chain links TRBV15 to TRBJ1-2, with 7 bases that match TRBD1. CDR1 LNHNV and CDR2 YYDKDF come from the germline V gene (reference sequence). The CDR3 length is 15 residues. The V gene end was trimmed by 5 bases and the J gene end by 4 bases; junction bases not matched to a gene: 10.

The chain employs TRBV5-8 and TRBJ1-4; 8 positions match TRBD1. Germline CDR1 SGHTS, CDR2 YDEGEE. Trimming removed 3 bases from V and 3 bases from J; junction bases left unmatched: 4. This CDR3 comprises 15 residues. As DNA, the CDR3 is TGTGCCAGCAGCTACTGGGACAGGCCTAATGAAAAACTGTTTTTT. It encodes CASSYWDRPNEKLFF.

The gene calls are TRBV7-3 and TRBJ2-7; 7 nucleotides line up with TRBD1. Trimming removed 5 bases from V and 3 bases from J; junction bases left unmatched: 13. The germline V gene has CDR1 SGHTA and CDR2 FQGTGA. There are 16 residues in the CDR3. The CDR3 here is CASSPAADRTSYEQYF. The CDR3 DNA reads TGTGCCAGCAGCCCCGCCGCGGACAGGACGAGCTACGAGCAGTACTTC.